The 10 T cell receptor beta chains below come from one sample, sequenced in a study of blood T cell repertoires in COVID-19. The repertoire was sequenced with immunoSEQ multiplex PCR; TCRdb's copy has only in-frame clones and lacks some. The sample contains 180,000 or so clones, just under 80% of which appear only once. Material: peripheral blood. The receptor source for this set is a woman of 80 years or more with active or convalescent COVID-19.

The rearrangement joins TRBV12-3 or TRBV12-4 to TRBJ2-7; D might be TRBD2 (6 bases). This CDR3 contains 13 residues. Trimming removed 6 bases at V and 5 bases at J, with 14 bases between. CDR3 DNA: TGTGCCAGCAGGGTCACGGGGGACCACGAGCAGTACTTC. Its translation: CASRVTGDHEQYF.

The chain couples TRBV28 to TRBJ1-2, with no clear D. V dropped 6 bases and J dropped 8 bases, with 22 bases sitting between them. The germline V gene has CDR1 MDHEN and CDR2 SYDVKM. The CDR3 totals 15 residues. The CDR3: CASSSPLSPSGGYTF. The CDR3 nucleotides are TGTGCCAGCAGCTCCCCCCTATCCCCTTCGGGGGGCTACACCTTC.

The genes are TRBV5-5 and TRBJ1-5; 7 bases are shared with TRBD1. The CDR3 covers 14 residues. V lost 4 bases to trimming and J lost 5 bases; unmatched junction nucleotides: 6. In germline, CDR1 is SGHKS, CDR2 YYEKEE (reference sequence). The CDR3 sequence: CASSPRQGDQPQHF. DNA for the CDR3: TGTGCCAGCAGCCCCCGACAGGGCGATCAGCCCCAGCATTTT.

The gene calls are TRBV9 and TRBJ2-3; tentatively, D is TRBD2 (7 bases). The CDR3 covers 15 residues. Germline assignment: CDR1 SGDLS and CDR2 YYNGEE. V was shortened by 0 bases and J by 5 bases, with 13 bases between the two germline ends. The CDR3 DNA follows: TGTGCCAGCAGCGTAGCCGGGGGGCTGAAAGATACGCAGTATTTT. This codes for CASSVAGGLKDTQYF.

V is TRBV5-1 and J is TRBJ2-1; 9 positions match TRBD2. This CDR3 has 15 residues. Per germline, CDR1 SGHRS and CDR2 YFSETQ. The J segment lost 4 bases and the V segment lost 3 bases, leaving 5 bases of the junction unmatched. The CDR3 DNA reads as TGCGCCAGCAGCTCTAGCGGGGCCACTTACAATGAGCAGTTCTTC. Translation: CASSSSGATYNEQFF.

The chain combines TRBV5-1 with TRBJ2-5; a possible D gene is TRBD2 (5 bases). Germline lookup yields CDR1 SGHRS and CDR2 YFSETQ. Trimming cost V 2 bases and J 5 bases, with 16 bases left between them. The CDR3 consists of 15 residues. This CDR3 is CASSFGLIPGETQYF. The CDR3 DNA reads TGCGCCAGCAGCTTCGGACTTATCCCCGGGGAGACCCAGTACTTC.

This clone was counted once. Compared with germline, one end of the junction differs, possibly owing to a read error. V and J are TRBV5-1 and TRBJ2-3; 13 positions agree with TRBD2. Looked up from germline, CDR1 is SGHRS and CDR2 is YFSETQ. The CDR3 spans 14 residues. CDR3 coding DNA: TGCGCCAGCATCATAACCCCAGGGACTAGCGGGGCGGAATTT. Translated: CASIITPGTSGAEF.

The chain couples TRBV4-3 to TRBJ1-5, with a tentative D call TRBD1 (5 bases). The ends were cut back, 3 bases at V and 7 bases at J, with 10 bases in the middle. The CDR3 totals 13 residues. Germline V CDR1 and CDR2: LGHNA, YSLEER. The CDR3 DNA reads TGCGCCAGCAGCCAGGGGCCGAGGCAGCCCCAGCATTTT. This translates into CASSQGPRQPQHF.

The chain links TRBV30 to TRBJ1-2, with D perhaps TRBD1 (5 bases). CDR3 length equals 12 residues. Between the trimmed V and J ends, which lost 5 bases and 4 bases, there was a span of 11 bases. The germline V gene has CDR1 GTSNPN and CDR2 SVGIG (reference sequence). The CDR3 here is CAWQLGAYGYTF. CDR3 bases: TGTGCCTGGCAATTAGGGGCCTATGGCTACACCTTC.

J is TRBJ1-2 and V is TRBV12-3 or TRBV12-4; no definite D call. The ends were cut back, 11 bases at V and 7 bases at J, with 11 bases in the middle. The CDR3 contains 10 residues. The CDR3 sequence is CAVAGSGYTF. The CDR3 DNA sequence: TGTGCCGTGGCCGGGAGTGGCTACACCTTC.